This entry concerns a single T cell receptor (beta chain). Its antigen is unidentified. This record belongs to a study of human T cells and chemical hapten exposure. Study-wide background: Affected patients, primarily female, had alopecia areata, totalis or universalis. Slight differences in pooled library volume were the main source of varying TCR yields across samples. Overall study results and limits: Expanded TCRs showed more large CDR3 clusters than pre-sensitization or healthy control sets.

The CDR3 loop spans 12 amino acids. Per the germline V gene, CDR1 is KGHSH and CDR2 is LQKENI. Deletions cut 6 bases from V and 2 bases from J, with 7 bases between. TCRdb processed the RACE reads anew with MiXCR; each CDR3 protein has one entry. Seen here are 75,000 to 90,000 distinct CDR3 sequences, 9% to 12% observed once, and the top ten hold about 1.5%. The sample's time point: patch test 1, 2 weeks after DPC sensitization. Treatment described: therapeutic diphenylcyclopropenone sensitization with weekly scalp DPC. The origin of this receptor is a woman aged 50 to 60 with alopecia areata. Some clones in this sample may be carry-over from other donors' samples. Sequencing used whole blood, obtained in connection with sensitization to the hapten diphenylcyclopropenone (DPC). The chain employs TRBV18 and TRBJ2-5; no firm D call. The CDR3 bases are TGTGCCAGCTCCCTAAAGCAAGAGACCCAGTACTTC. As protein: CASSLKQETQYF.